Included here is one T cell receptor beta chain sequence, with context. The method was immunoSEQ multiplex PCR; TCRdb's version includes in-frame clones alone and lacks a portion of them. The sample carries over 95,000 clones, around 83% recorded once. This entry is derived from a study of blood T cell repertoires in COVID-19. About the research overall: COVID-19 samples collected from the United States, Italy and Spain covered acute and convalescent phases.

The specimen was peripheral blood. This receptor was identified in a man aged 70 or older with active or convalescent COVID-19.

The CDR3 reads CASSVDLRSNTEAFF. CDR3 nucleotides: TGTGCCAGCAGCGTAGATCTCAGGTCGAACACTGAAGCTTTCTTT. The chain links TRBV9 to TRBJ1-1; D not resolved. The CDR3 covers 15 residues. CDR1 and CDR2 (germline): SGDLS, YYNGEE. The ends were cut back, 0 bases at V and 1 base at J, with 10 bases in the middle.